This TCR beta chain was observed in a study of blood T cell repertoires in COVID-19. Background on the study: From the United States, Italy and Spain came samples of acute and convalescent COVID-19.

Here immunoSEQ multiplex PCR was the method, and the copy in TCRdb shows in-frame clones only, minus some. The sample has about 210,000 clones; 82% are singletons. Seattle patients were enrolled during active infection and followed longitudinally. Trimming at V came to 5 bases and at J to 12 bases, leaving 12 bases not matched to a gene. The CDR3 length is 15 residues. Per the germline V gene, CDR1 is LNHDA and CDR2 is SQIVND (reference sequence). This TCR derives from a woman aged 55-69 years with COVID-19, enrolled during active disease. Sequencing used peripheral blood. V is TRBV19 and J is TRBJ2-1; 11 bases fit TRBD1. CDR3 sequence (DNA): TGTGCCAGTAGTGAAACCGGGACAGGGGGACGGTGGCAGTTCTTC. It specifies CASSETGTGGRWQFF.